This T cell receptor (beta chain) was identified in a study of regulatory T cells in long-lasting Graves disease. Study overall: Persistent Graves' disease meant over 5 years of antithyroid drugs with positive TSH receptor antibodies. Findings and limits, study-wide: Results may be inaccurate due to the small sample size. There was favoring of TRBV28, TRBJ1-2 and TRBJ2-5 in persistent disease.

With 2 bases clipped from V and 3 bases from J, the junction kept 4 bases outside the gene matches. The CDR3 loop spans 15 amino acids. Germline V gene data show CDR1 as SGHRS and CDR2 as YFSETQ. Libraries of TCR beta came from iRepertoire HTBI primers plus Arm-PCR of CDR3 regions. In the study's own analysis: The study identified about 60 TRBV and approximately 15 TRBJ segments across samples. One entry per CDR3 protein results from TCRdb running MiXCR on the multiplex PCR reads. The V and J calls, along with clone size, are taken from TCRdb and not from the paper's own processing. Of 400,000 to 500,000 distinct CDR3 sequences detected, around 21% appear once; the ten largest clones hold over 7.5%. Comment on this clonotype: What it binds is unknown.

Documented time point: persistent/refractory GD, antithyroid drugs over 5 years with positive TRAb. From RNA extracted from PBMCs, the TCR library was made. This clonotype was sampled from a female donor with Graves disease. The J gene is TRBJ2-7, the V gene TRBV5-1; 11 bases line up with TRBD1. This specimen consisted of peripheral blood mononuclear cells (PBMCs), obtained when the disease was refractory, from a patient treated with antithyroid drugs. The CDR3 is CASSFGTGGNYEQYF. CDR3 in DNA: TGCGCCAGCAGCTTTGGGACAGGGGGGAACTACGAGCAGTACTTC. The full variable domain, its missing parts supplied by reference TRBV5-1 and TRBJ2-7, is KAGVTQTPRYLIKTRGQQVTLSCSPISGHRSVSWYQQTPGQGLQFLFEYFSETQRNKGNFPGRFSGRQFSNSRSEMNVSTLELGDSALYLCASSFGTGGNYEQYFGPGTRLTVT.